This T cell receptor (beta chain) was recorded in a study of cytomegalovirus exposure and HLA in healthy donors (TCRdb year 2017). About the full investigation: In an earlier analysis of approximately 640 of the donors, 250 to 350 Gb of sequence data and 117 million unique TCR beta sequences from about 179 million T cells were reported. An early release covering over 500 HLA-typed donors comprised approximately 290 gigabases of sequencing data and around 86 million unique TCR sequences. Among the roughly 390 genotyped donors, about 85% belonged to the genetic ancestry cluster associated with self-reported Caucasian donors. The study aimed to test whether signatures of past pathogen exposure could be identified by cataloging public T cell receptors. The study used immunosequencing to profile the T cell repertoires of approximately 650 subjects and linked those repertoires to cytomegalovirus serostatus. A separate validation cohort of roughly 130 different subjects was used in addition to the approximately 700-subject first cohort. High-throughput TCR immunosequencing, statistical association of individual TCRs with disease status, and machine learning were combined to predict cytomegalovirus infection status. To study patterns of TCR occurrence, a later analysis re-analyzed previously published TCR beta repertoires from around 660 donors and added high-resolution HLA genotyping. Rather than using new phenotypic data, the later analysis identified candidate immune exposures from TCR beta sequences and from how often those sequences occurred across donors. An earlier analysis of approximately 580 of the donors used high-throughput TCR beta sequencing to judge whether each TCR beta V gene segment behaved as functional or pseudogenic. Donor age, sex, ethnicity and CMV serostatus were collected together with the repertoire data. In a later genetic analysis, genome-wide SNP genotypes for about 65% of the roughly 670 donors were used, and that subset was treated as a discovery cohort. All discovery cohort repertoires had been generated on a single sequencing platform. HLA typing included class I and class II loci at four-digit resolution. The number of typed donors differed by locus: about 620-640 for A, B, C, DRB1 and DQB1; 500 to 550 for DQA1; around 610 for DPA1; and 400 to 480 for DPB1. Five DR-DQ haplotypes were treated as single units for association and clustering because of strong linkage in the cohort. Among roughly 400 genotyped donors of the cohort, an average of roughly 230,000 unique TCR beta nucleotide sequences was sequenced per donor, of which approximately 19% were non-productive.

The cohort comprised 670 or so healthy bone marrow donors. At the time of sampling, every cohort member was nominally healthy, though immune exposures that went unrecorded were likely present. The donor was CMV seropositive and was included in the group of 250 to 350 seropositive cohort members. Each donor provided a peripheral blood sample, and peripheral blood mononuclear cells were used for TCR beta sequencing. Genomic DNA was extracted from the blood cell samples with the Qiagen DNeasy Blood Extraction Kit. Study-wide findings and limitations: This cohort had only TCR beta chains sequenced, and the lack of alpha or paired-chain data limited which features could be detected. Correlated functional status among segregating V segments might be attributable to linkage disequilibrium, but an unknown experimental factor could not be ruled out. The authors suggested that the approach could potentially be generalized to other disease states and immunological phenotypes. In a later analysis, some 17,000 TCR beta sequences were associated with specific HLA alleles at a false discovery rate of 0.05. While some public TCRs were present in many individuals, most TCR sequences turned up only very rarely across donors. According to a later analysis, TCR association rates differed among HLA loci, with DRB1 alleles showing the most associated TCRs and HLA-C alleles showing the fewest. Immune exposure information for the cohort was limited to CMV serostatus. According to a later analysis, parvovirus B19, influenza, CMV and Epstein-Barr virus appeared linked to several top co-occurrence clusters. Because counts were too low, 15 to 20 rarely observed V segments, including chromosome 9 orphons, were left out of the earlier analysis of 500 to 750 of the donors. The classifier was reported to diagnose cytomegalovirus status with high specificity and sensitivity in both the original and validation cohorts. Presence/absence analyses assumed roughly uniform sequencing depth across donors, an assumption that may not hold. Compared with the approximately 600-donor mean, donors in an Asian-associated ancestry cluster had fewer N-insertions in productive TCRs, according to a later genetic analysis. HLA typing was unavailable for some donors at each locus, so association tests used only the typed subset. A cluster of highly shared sequence variants was judged likely to be a technical artifact of the sequencing pipeline. In a later analysis, most CMV-associated TCR beta chains were found to appear HLA-restricted, with HLA associations seemingly driven largely by CMV exposure. In the study, roughly 160 TCR beta chains were listed as associated with cytomegalovirus. In a later analysis, HLA-associated TCR beta chains were found to be more clonally expanded and to have lower generation probabilities than equally common non-associated chains. An association between a missense DCLRE1C variant and V-gene and J-gene trimming of TCR beta chains was found in a later genetic analysis and replicated in an independent cohort. An earlier analysis of roughly 570 of the donors showed that most TCR beta V segments appeared in productive rearrangements either about 87% or about 30% of the time, which broadly matched IMGT annotations. Three of the identified cytomegalovirus-associated TCR beta chains were confirmed in vitro to be specific for cytomegalovirus antigens. Because the 87-base-pair reads could not distinguish some IMGT-functional V segments, including TRBV6-2 and TRBV6-3, those segments were excluded. A further reported finding was that TCR beta sequences accurately predicted the HLA-A and HLA-B alleles for most subjects in the first cohort. When HLA alleles, especially DR and DQ, strongly co-occurred, TCR associations were difficult to assign to individual alleles.

The receptor library was made with the immunoSEQ multiplex PCR assay. A mixture of 60 forward primers for TCR Vbeta segments and 13 reverse primers for TCR Jbeta segments was used in the multiplex PCR. The CDR3 region of rearranged TCR beta genes was amplified from genomic DNA with a multiplex PCR assay. The Illumina HiSeq System was used to sequence the amplified TCR beta libraries as 87-base-pair reads. As for how the authors treated the data: Across the 640 or so repertoires, a later analysis counted 78 million or so unique TCR beta chains, some 11 million of which were shared by at least two donors. To remove PCR and sequencing errors, raw reads were error-corrected and collapsed into unique sequences using a nearest-neighbor algorithm that merged closely related sequences. CDR3 sequences were aligned to IMGT reference sequences to assign V, D and J gene segments. Each retained sequence needed at least a six-nucleotide match to both a V gene segment and a J gene segment. Rearrangements were classified as productive when the CDR3 lacked stop codons and remained in frame with V and J, and all other rearrangements were classified as non-productive. CDR3 was defined by IMGT convention, running from the second conserved V-encoded cysteine to the conserved J-encoded phenylalanine. In an earlier analysis of 500 to 650 of the donors, sequences lacking an unambiguous match to a single V gene segment were excluded. In an earlier analysis of several hundred of the donors, a V segment was called functional when productive rearrangements were above 56.7%, and segregating when the standard deviation between donors exceeded 5%. A statistical classification framework was developed to diagnose cytomegalovirus status using the catalog of TCR beta chain sequences. V and J gene assignment, in a later analysis, came from comparing TCR nucleotide sequences with IMGT/GENE-DB human TR gene sequences. The TCRdist pipeline was used in a later analysis to assign CDR3 sequences and most-parsimonious VDJ recombination scenarios. In a later analysis, every TCR beta chain was defined by the combination of its CDR3 amino acid sequence and its V-gene family, and reads without a unique V-gene family were dropped. To address suspected cross-contamination and a sequencing artifact, a later analysis removed 592 highly shared, low-generation-probability nucleotide sequences. In a later analysis, a clonal expansion index was calculated for each public chain from normalized within-repertoire ranks of inferred template counts. In a later analysis, generation probabilities were computed with a VDJ recombination model fitted to out-of-frame rearrangements, and the resulting probabilities were checked against IGoR. Hypergeometric tests were used in a later analysis to score TCR-TCR, TCR-HLA and TCR-CMV co-occurrence, with a repertoire-size bias correction applied to the TCR pairs. To estimate false discovery rates, a later analysis permuted the HLA or CMV assignments 20 times. In a later analysis, co-occurring TCRs were grouped using DBSCAN, with TCRdist sequence similarity added in when clustering inside HLA-allele-positive subsets. Repertoires with fewer than 30,000 or more than 120,000 public chains, plus five repertoires with anomalous nucleotide sharing, were excluded from co-occurrence clustering. The table was pulled from immuneACCESS by TCRdb, which kept in-frame rearrangements only. Such tables lose some clones; where checked, under half of the loss comes from unresolved V genes, and the rest has no known cause. The DNA gave D and trimming, while V, J and clone size come from that table. The sample data list approximately 150,000 clones, and 70% of these were observed just once. The ten largest clonotypes hold about 4.3% of the sample.

For this clone: It lacks a known antigen. No base-level quality is on record; no much larger clone is a single base apart.

Reading from cysteine to phenylalanine, the CDR3 counts 15 amino acids. The retained sequence is limited to the CDR3, 45 bases, with the frame set at the first base. V is reduced by 1 base and J by 2 bases, leaving a spacing of 12 bases between them. As encoded in the germline V gene (reference sequence), CDR1 is SGHNT while CDR2 is YYREEE. Recombination linked TRBV5-4 to TRBJ2-5; no confident D gene assignment can be made. Material for sequencing was PBMCs. The sequence was collected from a man aged 18 to 30 in good health and CMV-seropositive. In nucleotide form, the sequence is TGTGCCAGCAGCTTGTACCCAGGCGATCAAGAGACCCAGTACTTC. Translated, it gives CASSLYPGDQETQYF.